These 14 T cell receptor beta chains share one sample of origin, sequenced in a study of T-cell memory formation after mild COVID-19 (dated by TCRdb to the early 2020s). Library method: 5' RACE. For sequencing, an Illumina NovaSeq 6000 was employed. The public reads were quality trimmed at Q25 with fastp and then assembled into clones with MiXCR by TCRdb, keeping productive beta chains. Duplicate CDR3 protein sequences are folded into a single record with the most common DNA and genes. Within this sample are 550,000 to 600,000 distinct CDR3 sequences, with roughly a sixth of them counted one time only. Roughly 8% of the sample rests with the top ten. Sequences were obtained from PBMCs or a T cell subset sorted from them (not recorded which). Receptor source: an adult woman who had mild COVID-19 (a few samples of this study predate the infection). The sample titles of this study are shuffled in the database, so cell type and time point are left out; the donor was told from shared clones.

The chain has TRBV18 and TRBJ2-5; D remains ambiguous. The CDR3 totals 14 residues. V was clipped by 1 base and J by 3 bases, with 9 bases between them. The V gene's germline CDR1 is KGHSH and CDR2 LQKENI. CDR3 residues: CASSPRNGEETQYF. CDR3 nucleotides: TGTGCCAGCTCACCACGAAATGGCGAAGAGACCCAGTACTTC.

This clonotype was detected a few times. CDR3 DNA sequence: TGCGCCAGCAGCCAAGCGCCCAGGGCGGGAGGGAATCAGCCCCAGCATTTT. Protein: CASSQAPRAGGNQPQHF. The chain uses TRBV4-1 and TRBJ1-5, with a possible D match to TRBD1 (5 bases). The CDR3 extends over 17 amino acids. Trimming removed 1 base from V and 4 bases from J, with 17 bases in between. CDR1 is MGHRA, CDR2 YSYEKL, per germline.

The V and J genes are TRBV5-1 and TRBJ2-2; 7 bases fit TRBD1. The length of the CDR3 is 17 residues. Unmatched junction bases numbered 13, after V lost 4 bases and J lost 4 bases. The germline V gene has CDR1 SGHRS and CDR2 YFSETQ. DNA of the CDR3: TGCGCCAGCAGCGTCATGGCCAGGGGGTTTAGCACCGGGGAGCTGTTTTTT. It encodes CASSVMARGFSTGELFF.

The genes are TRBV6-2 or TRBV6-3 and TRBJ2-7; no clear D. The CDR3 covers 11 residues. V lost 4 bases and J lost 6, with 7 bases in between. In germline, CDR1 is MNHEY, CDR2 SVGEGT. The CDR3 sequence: CASSFSFEQYF. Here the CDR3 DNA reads TGTGCCAGCAGTTTCAGTTTCGAGCAGTACTTC.

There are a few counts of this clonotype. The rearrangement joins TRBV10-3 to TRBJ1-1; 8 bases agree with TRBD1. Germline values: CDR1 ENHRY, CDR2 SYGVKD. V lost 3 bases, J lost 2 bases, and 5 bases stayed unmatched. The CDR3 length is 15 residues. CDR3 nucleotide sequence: TGTGCCATCAGTGATCGACAGGGGACAAACACTGAAGCTTTCTTT. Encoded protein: CAISDRQGTNTEAFF.

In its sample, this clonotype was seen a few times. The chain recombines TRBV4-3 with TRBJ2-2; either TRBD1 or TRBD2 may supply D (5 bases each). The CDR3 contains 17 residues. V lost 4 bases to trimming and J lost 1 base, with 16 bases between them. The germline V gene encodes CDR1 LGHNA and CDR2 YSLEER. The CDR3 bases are TGCGCCAGCAGCCCTCACCCGAGAGGGGTGAACACCGGGGAGCTGTTTTTT. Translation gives CASSPHPRGVNTGELFF.

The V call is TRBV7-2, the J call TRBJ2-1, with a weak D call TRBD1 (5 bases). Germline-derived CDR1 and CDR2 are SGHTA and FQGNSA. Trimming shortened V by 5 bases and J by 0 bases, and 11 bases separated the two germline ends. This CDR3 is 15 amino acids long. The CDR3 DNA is TGTGCCAGCAGCGCAGACAGTTTCTCCTACAATGAGCAGTTCTTC. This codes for CASSADSFSYNEQFF.

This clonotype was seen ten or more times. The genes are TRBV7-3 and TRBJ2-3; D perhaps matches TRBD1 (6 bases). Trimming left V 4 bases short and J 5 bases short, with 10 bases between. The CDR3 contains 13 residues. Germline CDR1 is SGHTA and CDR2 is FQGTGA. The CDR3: CASSYGQKDTQYF. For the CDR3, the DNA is TGTGCCAGCAGCTACGGACAGAAAGATACGCAGTATTTT. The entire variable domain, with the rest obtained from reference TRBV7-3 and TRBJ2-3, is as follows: GAGVSQTPSNKVTEKGKYVELRCDPISGHTALYWYRQSLGQGPEFLIYFQGTGAADDSGLPNDRFFAVRPEGSVSTLKIQRTERGDSAVYLCASSYGQKDTQYFGPGTRLTVL.

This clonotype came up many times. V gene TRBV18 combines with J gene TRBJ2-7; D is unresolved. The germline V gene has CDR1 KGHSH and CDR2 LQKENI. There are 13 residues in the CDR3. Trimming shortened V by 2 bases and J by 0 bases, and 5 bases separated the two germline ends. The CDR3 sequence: CASSPSASYEQYF. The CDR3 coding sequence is TGTGCCAGCTCACCAAGCGCCTCCTACGAGCAGTACTTC.

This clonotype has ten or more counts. Written as DNA, the CDR3 is TGTGCCAGCAGCAAGGGACTAGCGGGGAACACCGGGGAGCTGTTTTTT. It translates to CASSKGLAGNTGELFF. V usage is TRBV11-2 and J usage is TRBJ2-2; 12 nucleotides line up with TRBD2. This CDR3 spans 16 amino acids. Losses at the gene ends were 5 bases for V and 1 base for J; bases not matched to a gene: 2. Per germline, CDR1 SGHAT and CDR2 FQNNGV.

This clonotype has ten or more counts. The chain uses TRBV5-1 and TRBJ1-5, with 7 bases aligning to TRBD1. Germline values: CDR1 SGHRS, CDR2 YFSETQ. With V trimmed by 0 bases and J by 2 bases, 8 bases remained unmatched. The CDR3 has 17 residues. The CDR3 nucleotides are TGCGCCAGCAGCTTGGGAGAGGGGGCCTCCGGCAATCAGCCCCAGCATTTT. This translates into CASSLGEGASGNQPQHF.

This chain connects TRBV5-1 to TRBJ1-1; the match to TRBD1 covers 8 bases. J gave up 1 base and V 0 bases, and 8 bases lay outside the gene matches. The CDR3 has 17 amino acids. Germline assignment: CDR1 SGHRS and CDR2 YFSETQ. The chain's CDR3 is CASSLAVSGQGNTEAFF. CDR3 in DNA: TGCGCCAGCAGCTTGGCAGTTTCTGGACAGGGGAACACTGAAGCTTTCTTT.

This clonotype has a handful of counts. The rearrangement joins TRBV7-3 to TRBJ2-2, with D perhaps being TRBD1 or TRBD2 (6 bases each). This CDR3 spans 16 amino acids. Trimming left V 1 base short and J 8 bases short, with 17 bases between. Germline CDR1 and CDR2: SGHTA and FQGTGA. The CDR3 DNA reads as TGTGCCAGCAGCTTAAAAGGGGGGACCTTAACTGGGGAGCTGTTTTTT. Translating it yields CASSLKGGTLTGELFF.

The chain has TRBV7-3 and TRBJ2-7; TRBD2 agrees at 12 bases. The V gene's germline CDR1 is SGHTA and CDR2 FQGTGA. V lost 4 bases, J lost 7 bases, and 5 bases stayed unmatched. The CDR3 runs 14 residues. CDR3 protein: CASSSGLAGTEQYF. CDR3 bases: TGTGCCAGCAGCTCTGGACTAGCGGGAACTGAGCAGTACTTC.